This entry features one T cell receptor (beta chain) sequence. This sample is drawn from a study of blood T cells in healthy people across ages. A second PCR, run for about 7 to 12 cycles, used a sample-barcoded 5' primer plus a J-beta primer mix. TCRdb independently ran MiXCR on the 5' RACE reads; one entry per CDR3 protein. Found here are over 600,000 distinct CDR3 sequences, roughly 56% of them singletons; the top ten hold 25% to 30%. This CDR3 has 14 residues. V lost 4 bases and J lost 3, with 13 bases in between. The germline V gene has CDR1 MRHNA and CDR2 SNTAGT. The specimen sequenced was blood. The clonotype comes from a man aged 35-49 years in good health. The genes are TRBV6-4 and TRBJ2-7, with D possibly being TRBD1 (6 bases). The CDR3 sequence: CASSVGGDYYEQYF. CDR3 bases: TGTGCCAGCAGTGTTGGGGGCGACTACTACGAGCAGTACTTC.